This is a list of T cell receptor beta chains from one sample in a study of a mutant IDH1 vaccine in newly diagnosed glioma. Their antigen targets remain unknown. This table comes from immunoSEQ multiplex PCR, and its TCRdb copy is limited to in-frame clones, with some not included. The table records fewer than 45,000 clones, roughly 79% of them present only once. Sequencing used PBMCs, obtained from a glioma patient whose treatment included an IDH1 peptide vaccine. Source of these receptors: a woman aged 40 to 50 with glioma. Some clones in this sample may be carry-over from other donors' samples. The CDR3 runs from the conserved cysteine through the conserved F or W. A D gene is named only where the DNA matches it firmly. The listing skips clone size in some rows; elsewhere it reads once, few, many or a size class.

CASGEWGGSYGYTF,TGTGCCAGCGGCGAATGGGGGGGATCCTATGGCTACACCTTC,NA,TRBV18,TRBJ1-2,NA
CASRLLQGATEAFF,TGTGCCAGCCGCCTTTTACAGGGGGCCACTGAAGCTTTCTTT,TRBD1,TRBV6-5,TRBJ1-1,NA
CATSGGNSPYGYTF,TGTGCCACCAGCGGAGGTAACAGTCCCTATGGCTACACCTTC,NA,TRBV15,TRBJ1-2,NA
CASEVGPNEKLFF,TGTGCCAGCGAGGTCGGTCCGAATGAAAAACTGTTTTTT,NA,TRBV2,TRBJ1-4,NA
CASSSRGLQPYEQYF,TGTGCCAGCAGTTCCAGGGGGCTCCAGCCCTACGAGCAGTACTTC,TRBD1,TRBV6-5,TRBJ2-7,NA
CASSEWGGSGGYTF,TGTGCCAGCAGTGAATGGGGAGGGTCGGGGGGCTACACCTTC,NA,TRBV25-1,TRBJ1-2,NA
CASSSEVNEQFF,TGTGCCAGCAGCTCCGAGGTGAATGAGCAGTTCTTC,NA,TRBV5-6,TRBJ2-1,NA
CASSASGNSYNEQFF,TGTGCCAGCAGTGCCAGCGGGAACTCCTACAATGAGCAGTTCTTC,TRBD2,TRBV2,TRBJ2-1,NA
CASSVDDRRNQPQHF,TGTGCCAGCAGCGTAGATGACAGGCGCAATCAGCCCCAGCATTTT,NA,TRBV9,TRBJ1-5,NA
CASSQLRTGGSSGANVLTF,TGTGCCAGCAGCCAACTCAGGACAGGGGGAAGCTCTGGGGCCAACGTCCTGACTTTC,TRBD1,TRBV4-2,TRBJ2-6,NA
CASIPNGSNSPLHF,TGTGCCAGCATACCGAATGGTAGTAATTCACCCCTCCACTTT,NA,TRBV7-2,TRBJ1-6,NA
CASSLVLAGGDEQFF,TGTGCCAGCAGCTTAGTTCTAGCGGGGGGGGATGAGCAGTTCTTC,TRBD2,TRBV7-2,TRBJ2-1,NA
CASSYGVLNEQYF,TGTGCCAGCAGTTATGGAGTACTAAACGAGCAGTACTTC,NA,TRBV6-5,TRBJ2-7,NA
CATSRDTSGANVLTF,TGTGCCACCAGCAGAGATACATCTGGGGCCAACGTCCTGACTTTC,NA,TRBV15,TRBJ2-6,NA
CASRVTQGETQYF,TGCGCCAGCAGGGTGACACAGGGTGAGACCCAGTACTTC,NA,TRBV5-1,TRBJ2-5,NA
CASSLSGGNEQFF,TGTGCCAGCAGCTTATCGGGAGGAAATGAGCAGTTCTTC,TRBD2,TRBV7-2,TRBJ2-1,NA
CASSPGTVDNSPLHF,TGTGCCAGCAGTCCTGGGACAGTTGATAATTCACCCCTCCACTTT,TRBD1,TRBV28,TRBJ1-6,NA
CASSTSGTGRGNGYTF,TGTGCCAGCAGTACCTCCGGGACAGGGAGAGGGAATGGCTACACCTTC,TRBD1,TRBV27,TRBJ1-2,NA
CASSERAGGHGEAFF,TGTGCCAGCAGTGAACGGGCAGGGGGGCACGGAGAAGCTTTCTTT,TRBD1,TRBV2,TRBJ1-1,few
CASSLGQPAFF,TGTGCCAGCAGCCTGGGACAACCGGCTTTCTTT,NA,TRBV14,TRBJ1-1,few
CASTERSARGYTF,TGTGCCAGCACCGAGAGATCCGCGAGGGGCTACACCTTC,NA,TRBV5-6,TRBJ1-2,once
CASSSGGQNIQYF,TGCGCCAGCAGCTCCGGCGGGCAAAACATTCAGTACTTC,NA,TRBV5-1,TRBJ2-4,NA
CASSPLTGAAEAFF,TGTGCCAGCTCACCTTTGACAGGGGCGGCTGAAGCTTTCTTT,TRBD1,TRBV18,TRBJ1-1,NA
CASSPLAGGLETQYF,TGCGCCAGCAGCCCCTTAGCGGGGGGCCTGGAGACCCAGTACTTC,TRBD2,TRBV4-3,TRBJ2-5,NA
CASSPAYEQYF,TGTGCCAGCAGCCCGGCGTACGAGCAGTACTTC,NA,TRBV5-5,TRBJ2-7,few
CASSLVPSAYGYTF,TGTGCCAGCAGCTTAGTTCCGAGCGCCTATGGCTACACCTTC,NA,TRBV7-9,TRBJ1-2,NA
CASSGTTGTRGPETQYF,TGTGCCAGTAGTGGAACTACCGGGACTAGAGGCCCAGAGACCCAGTACTTC,TRBD2,TRBV19,TRBJ2-5,NA
CASSLMGNYEQYF,TGTGCCAGCAGCTTAATGGGGAATTACGAGCAGTACTTC,NA,TRBV5-6,TRBJ2-7,NA
CASSSGFSYNSPLHF,TGTGCCAGCAGCTCGGGTTTCTCCTATAATTCACCCCTCCACTTT,NA,TRBV5-6,TRBJ1-6,NA
CASSLSGSYTGELFF,TGTGCCAGCAGCTTATCCGGGAGTTACACCGGGGAGCTGTTTTTT,NA,TRBV11-2,TRBJ2-2,NA
CASRDSNTGELFF,TGCGCCAGCCGGGACTCCAACACCGGGGAGCTGTTTTTT,NA,TRBV4-1,TRBJ2-2,NA
CASSLANGGELFF,TGTGCCAGCAGCTTAGCGAACGGAGGGGAGCTGTTTTTT,NA,TRBV7-6,TRBJ2-2,NA
CATSSGRMIGEAFF,TGTGCCACCAGCAGTGGACGTATGATAGGTGAAGCTTTCTTT,NA,TRBV15,TRBJ1-1,NA
CASSLGPRTDTQYF,TGTGCCAGCAGCCTCGGACCACGCACAGATACGCAGTATTTT,NA,TRBV7-9,TRBJ2-3,NA
CASSRTGESQPQHF,TGTGCCAGCAGTCGGACAGGGGAAAGTCAGCCCCAGCATTTT,TRBD1,TRBV28,TRBJ1-5,NA
CASSAEQKPHSGANVLTF,TGTGCCAGCAGCGCGGAACAGAAACCCCACTCTGGGGCCAACGTCCTGACTTTC,NA,TRBV9,TRBJ2-6,NA
CASSQVVSSTQNGYTF,TGCGCCAGCAGCCAAGTTGTATCGTCGACGCAAAATGGCTACACCTTC,NA,TRBV4-3,TRBJ1-2,NA
CASSSPDRRVSDTIYF,TGTGCCAGTAGCTCCCCGGACAGGCGTGTCTCGGACACCATATATTTT,TRBD1,TRBV19,TRBJ1-3,few
CASSLYLAGDTDTQYF,TGCGCCAGCAGCCTCTACCTAGCGGGAGACACAGATACGCAGTATTTT,TRBD2,TRBV4-3,TRBJ2-3,NA
CASSSRLTGGSEAFF,TGTGCCAGTAGCTCCCGGCTGACAGGGGGGTCTGAAGCTTTCTTT,TRBD1,TRBV19,TRBJ1-1,few
CASSYTGGRVYEQYF,TGTGCCAGCAGTTACACTGGCGGGAGGGTGTACGAGCAGTACTTC,TRBD2,TRBV6-5,TRBJ2-7,NA
CASSVPWETQYF,TGTGCCAGCAGCGTCCCCTGGGAGACCCAGTACTTC,NA,TRBV9,TRBJ2-5,NA
CASSLAPSDTQYF,TGTGCCAGCAGCTTAGCCCCTAGCGATACGCAGTATTTT,NA,TRBV7-2,TRBJ2-3,NA
CASSLGAGFNYGYTF,TGTGCCAGCAGTTTGGGGGCGGGGTTTAACTATGGCTACACCTTC,NA,TRBV27,TRBJ1-2,NA
CASSISPQNSPLHF,TGTGCCAGTAGTATCTCCCCTCAGAATTCACCCCTCCACTTT,NA,TRBV19,TRBJ1-6,NA
CASSLGFSTDTQYF,TGTGCCAGCAGCTTGGGCTTTAGCACAGATACGCAGTATTTT,NA,TRBV7-2,TRBJ2-3,NA
CASSQDGSGRLTEAFF,TGCGCCAGCAGCCAAGATGGCTCAGGGCGTCTCACTGAAGCTTTCTTT,NA,TRBV4-3,TRBJ1-1,NA
CASRDRVNEQFF,TGTGCCAGCAGGGACAGGGTAAATGAGCAGTTCTTC,TRBD1,TRBV2,TRBJ2-1,once
CASSLETVGESDEQYF,TGTGCCAGCAGCTTAGAGACGGTAGGGGAGTCCGACGAGCAGTACTTC,NA,TRBV11-3,TRBJ2-7,NA
CATRAGNTIYF,TGTGCCACCCGGGCTGGAAACACCATATATTTT,NA,TRBV25-1,TRBJ1-3,NA
CASRLDIVNYGYTF,TGTGCCAGTAGACTCGACATCGTGAACTATGGCTACACCTTC,NA,TRBV19,TRBJ1-2,NA
CATAGGNTDTQYF,TGTGCCACAGCGGGGGGAAACACAGATACGCAGTATTTT,TRBD2,TRBV11-2,TRBJ2-3,NA
CASSVVNGELFF,TGTGCCAGCAGCGTAGTGAATGGGGAGCTGTTTTTT,NA,TRBV9,TRBJ2-2,NA
CASSEGASLQYF,TGTGCCAGTAGTGAGGGGGCGAGCCTGCAGTACTTC,TRBD1,TRBV19,TRBJ2-7,NA